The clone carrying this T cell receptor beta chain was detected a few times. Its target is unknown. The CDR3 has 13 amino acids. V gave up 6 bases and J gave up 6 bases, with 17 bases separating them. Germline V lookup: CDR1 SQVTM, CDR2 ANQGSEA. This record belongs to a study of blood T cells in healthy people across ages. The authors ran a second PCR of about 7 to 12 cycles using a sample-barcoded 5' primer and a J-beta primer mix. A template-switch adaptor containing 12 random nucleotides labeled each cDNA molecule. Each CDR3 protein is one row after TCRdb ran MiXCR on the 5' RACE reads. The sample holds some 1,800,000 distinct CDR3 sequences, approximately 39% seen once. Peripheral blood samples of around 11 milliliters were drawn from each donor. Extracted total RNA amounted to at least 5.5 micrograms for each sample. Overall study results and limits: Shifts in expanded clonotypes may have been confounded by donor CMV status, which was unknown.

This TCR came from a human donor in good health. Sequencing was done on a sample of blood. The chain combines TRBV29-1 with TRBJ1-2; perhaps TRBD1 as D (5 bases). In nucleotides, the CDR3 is TGCAGCGTGTCTGGGGCAGGGCTAAATGGCTACACCTTC. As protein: CSVSGAGLNGYTF.